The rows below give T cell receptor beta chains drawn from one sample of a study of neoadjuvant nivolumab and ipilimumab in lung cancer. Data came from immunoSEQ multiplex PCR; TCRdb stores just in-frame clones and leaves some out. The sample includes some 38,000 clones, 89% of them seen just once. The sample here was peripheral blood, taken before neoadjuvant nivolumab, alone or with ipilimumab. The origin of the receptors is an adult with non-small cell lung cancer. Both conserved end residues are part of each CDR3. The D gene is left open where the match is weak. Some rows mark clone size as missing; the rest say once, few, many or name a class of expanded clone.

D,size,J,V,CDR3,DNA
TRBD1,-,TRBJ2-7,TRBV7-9,CASSLEMTGLASYEQYF,TGTGCCAGCAGCTTAGAGATGACAGGGTTGGCCTCCTACGAGCAGTACTTC
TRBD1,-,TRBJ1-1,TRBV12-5,CASGLGQGRAFF,TGTGCTAGTGGTTTGGGACAGGGTCGAGCTTTCTTT
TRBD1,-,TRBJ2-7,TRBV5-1,CASSGATGGADEQYF,TGCGCCAGCAGCGGGGCGACAGGGGGCGCAGACGAGCAGTACTTC
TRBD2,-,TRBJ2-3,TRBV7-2,CASSSRLAGGGDTQYF,TGTGCCAGCAGCTCAAGACTAGCGGGAGGTGGAGATACGCAGTATTTT
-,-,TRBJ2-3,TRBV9,CASSVEGSSPTDTQYF,TGTGCCAGCAGCGTGGAGGGATCAAGTCCCACAGATACGCAGTATTTT
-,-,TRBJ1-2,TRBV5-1,CASSLDPNTNYGYTF,TGCGCCAGCAGCTTGGATCCGAACACTAACTATGGCTACACCTTC
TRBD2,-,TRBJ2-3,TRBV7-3,CASSLRLAGGTLADTQYF,TGTGCCAGCAGCTTAAGACTAGCGGGAGGGACTTTGGCAGATACGCAGTATTTT
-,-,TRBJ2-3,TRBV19,CASSTDRSGPDTQYF,TGTGCCAGTAGTACCGACAGGTCTGGGCCAGATACGCAGTATTTT
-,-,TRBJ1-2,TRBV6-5,CASKEGTYGYTF,TGTGCCAGCAAGGAGGGGACGTATGGCTACACCTTC
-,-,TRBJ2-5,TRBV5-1,CASSSGESGETQYF,TGCGCCAGCAGCTCGGGGGAGTCTGGAGAGACCCAGTACTTC
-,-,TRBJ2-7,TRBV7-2,CASSPLGVRGNYEQYF,TGTGCCAGCAGCCCCCTGGGCGTCCGTGGGAACTACGAGCAGTACTTC
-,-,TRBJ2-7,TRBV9,CASTRPGEGYEQYF,TGTGCCAGCACCCGCCCAGGGGAGGGCTACGAGCAGTACTTC
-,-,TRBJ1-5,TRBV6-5,CASSYSRGQPQHF,TGTGCCAGCAGTTACTCGAGGGGACAGCCCCAGCATTTT
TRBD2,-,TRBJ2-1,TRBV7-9,CASSLLAGPYNEQFF,TGTGCCAGCAGCTTACTAGCGGGCCCCTACAATGAGCAGTTCTTC
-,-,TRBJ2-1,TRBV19,CASSIETGLDEQFF,TGTGCCAGTAGTATTGAGACAGGTCTCGATGAGCAGTTCTTC
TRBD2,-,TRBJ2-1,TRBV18,CASSPLGLAGGRNEQFF,TGTGCCAGCTCACCACTTGGACTAGCGGGAGGGCGCAATGAGCAGTTCTTC
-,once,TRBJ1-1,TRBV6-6,CASSTTGVAFF,TGTGCCAGCAGCACCACTGGAGTCGCTTTCTTT
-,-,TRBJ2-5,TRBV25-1,CASSAFGGETQYF,TGTGCCAGCAGTGCCTTCGGCGGAGAGACCCAGTACTTC
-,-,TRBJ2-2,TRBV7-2,CASSPGWVGELFF,TGTGCCAGCAGTCCTGGGTGGGTCGGGGAGCTGTTTTTT
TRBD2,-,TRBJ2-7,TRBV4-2,CASSQERASGRAYEQYF,TGTGCCAGCAGCCAAGAACGGGCTAGCGGGAGGGCCTACGAGCAGTACTTC
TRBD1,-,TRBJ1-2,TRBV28,CASSLGTGIYGYTF,TGTGCCAGCAGTCTTGGGACAGGGATCTATGGCTACACCTTC
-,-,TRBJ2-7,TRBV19,CASSIALLTYEQYF,TGTGCCAGTAGTATAGCCTTGCTCACCTACGAGCAGTACTTC
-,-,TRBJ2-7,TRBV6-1,CASSGRPRSYEQYF,TGTGCCAGCAGTGGGAGGCCCCGATCCTACGAGCAGTACTTC
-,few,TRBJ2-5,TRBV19,CASSTHKAGETQYF,TGTGCCAGTAGTACTCACAAGGCAGGGGAGACCCAGTACTTC
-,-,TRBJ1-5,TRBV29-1,CSVETAGQPQHF,TGCAGCGTTGAAACAGCAGGTCAGCCCCAGCATTTT
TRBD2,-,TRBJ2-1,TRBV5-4,CASSSRGGPYNEQFF,TGTGCCAGCAGCTCCCGGGGGGGGCCCTACAATGAGCAGTTCTTC
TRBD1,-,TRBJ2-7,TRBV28,CASSSPGQGAGGEQYF,TGTGCCAGCAGTTCCCCCGGACAGGGGGCCGGGGGGGAGCAGTACTTC
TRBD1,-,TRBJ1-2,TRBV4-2,CASSQVGTGPLANYGYTF,TGTGCCAGCAGCCAAGTCGGGACAGGCCCCTTGGCTAACTATGGCTACACCTTC
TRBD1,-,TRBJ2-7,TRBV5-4,CASSSDRVGEQYF,TGTGCCAGCAGCTCAGACAGGGTAGGCGAGCAGTACTTC
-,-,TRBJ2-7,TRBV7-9,CASSLMREQEQYF,TGTGCCAGCAGCTTAATGAGAGAGCAGGAGCAGTACTTC
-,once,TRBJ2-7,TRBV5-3,CARKPKGESYPTTTYEQYF,TGTGCCCGAAAGCCAAAAGGGGAATCGTACCCCACCACGACTTACGAGCAGTACTTC
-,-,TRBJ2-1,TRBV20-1,CSASIYNEQFF,TGCAGTGCTAGTATCTACAATGAGCAGTTCTTC
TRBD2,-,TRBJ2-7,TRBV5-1,CASSKSSGGLSFDEQYF,TGCGCCAGCAGCAAATCTAGCGGGGGGTTGTCGTTTGACGAGCAGTACTTC
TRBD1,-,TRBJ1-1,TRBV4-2,CASSQVQGDTEAFF,TGTGCCAGCAGCCAAGTCCAGGGGGACACTGAAGCTTTCTTT
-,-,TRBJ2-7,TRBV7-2,CASRGSYEQYF,TGTGCCAGCAGGGGGAGTTACGAGCAGTACTTC
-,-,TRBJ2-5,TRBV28,CASTEGGPQETQYF,TGTGCCAGCACGGAGGGAGGCCCTCAAGAGACCCAGTACTTC
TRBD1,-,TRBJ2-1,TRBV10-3,CAISADRAGEQFF,TGTGCCATCAGTGCAGACAGGGCAGGTGAGCAGTTCTTC
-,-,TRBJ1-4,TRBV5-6,CASSLEGTYEKLFF,TGTGCCAGCAGCTTGGAGGGTACATACGAAAAACTGTTTTTT
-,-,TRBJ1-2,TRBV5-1,CASKISFREQGYGYTF,TGCGCCAGTAAGATCTCATTTCGGGAACAAGGCTATGGCTACACCTTC
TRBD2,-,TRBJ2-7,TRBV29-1,CSAAQGAGGYEQYF,TGCAGCGCTGCGCAAGGGGCGGGGGGCTACGAGCAGTACTTC
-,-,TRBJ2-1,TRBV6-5,CASSQWMEPSNEQFF,TGTGCCAGCAGTCAGTGGATGGAGCCTAGCAATGAGCAGTTCTTC
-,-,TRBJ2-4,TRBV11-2,CASSLDGGGTKNIQYF,TGTGCCAGCAGCTTAGACGGTGGAGGGACCAAAAACATTCAGTACTTC
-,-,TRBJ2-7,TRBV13,CASSLVPSSYEQYF,TGTGCCAGCAGCTTAGTACCTAGCAGCTACGAGCAGTACTTC
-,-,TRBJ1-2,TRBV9,CASSVAEGSYGYTF,TGTGCCAGCAGCGTAGCGGAAGGGTCCTATGGCTACACCTTC
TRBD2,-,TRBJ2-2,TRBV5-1,CASSPGLAGVGTGELFF,TGCGCCAGCAGCCCGGGACTAGCGGGAGTTGGGACCGGGGAGCTGTTTTTT